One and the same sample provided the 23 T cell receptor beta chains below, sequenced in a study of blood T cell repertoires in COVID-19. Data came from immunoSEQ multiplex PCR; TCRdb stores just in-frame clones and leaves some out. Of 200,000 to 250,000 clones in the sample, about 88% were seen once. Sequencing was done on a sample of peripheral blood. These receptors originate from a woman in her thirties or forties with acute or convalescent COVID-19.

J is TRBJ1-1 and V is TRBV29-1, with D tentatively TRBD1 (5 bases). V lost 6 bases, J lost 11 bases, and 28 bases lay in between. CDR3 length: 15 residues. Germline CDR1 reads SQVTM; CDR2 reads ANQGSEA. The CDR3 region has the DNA TGCAGCGTCGGAACTGGGAGGATGGGGCTGGGCTTGGCTTTCTTT. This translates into CSVGTGRMGLGLAFF.

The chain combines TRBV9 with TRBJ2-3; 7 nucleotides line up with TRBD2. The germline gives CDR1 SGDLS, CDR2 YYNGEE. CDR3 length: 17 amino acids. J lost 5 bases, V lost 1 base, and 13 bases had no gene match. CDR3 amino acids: CASSVRVAGPAVDTQYF. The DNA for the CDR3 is TGTGCCAGCAGCGTAAGGGTAGCGGGCCCTGCAGTAGATACGCAGTATTTT.

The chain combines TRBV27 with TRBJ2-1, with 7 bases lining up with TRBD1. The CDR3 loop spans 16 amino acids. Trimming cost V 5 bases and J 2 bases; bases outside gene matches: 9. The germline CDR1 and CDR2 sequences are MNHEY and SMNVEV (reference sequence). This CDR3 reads CASSPSVGTAYNEQFF. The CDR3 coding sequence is TGTGCCAGCAGTCCTTCTGTGGGGACAGCCTACAATGAGCAGTTCTTC.

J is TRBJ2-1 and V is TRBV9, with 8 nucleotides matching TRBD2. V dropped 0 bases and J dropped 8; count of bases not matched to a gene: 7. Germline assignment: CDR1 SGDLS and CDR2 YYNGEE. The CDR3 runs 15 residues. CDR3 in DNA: TGTGCCAGCAGCGTAGCGGGGGGGCCTATAGATGAGCAGTTCTTC. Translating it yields CASSVAGGPIDEQFF.

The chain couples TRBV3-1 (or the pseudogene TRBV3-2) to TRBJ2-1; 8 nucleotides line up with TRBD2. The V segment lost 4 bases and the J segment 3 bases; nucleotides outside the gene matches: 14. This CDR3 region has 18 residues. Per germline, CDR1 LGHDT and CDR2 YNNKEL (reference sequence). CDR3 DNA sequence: TGTGCCAGCAGCCTCCAGCTCTCTACGGGACTAGTCTACAATGAGCAGTTCTTC. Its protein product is CASSLQLSTGLVYNEQFF.

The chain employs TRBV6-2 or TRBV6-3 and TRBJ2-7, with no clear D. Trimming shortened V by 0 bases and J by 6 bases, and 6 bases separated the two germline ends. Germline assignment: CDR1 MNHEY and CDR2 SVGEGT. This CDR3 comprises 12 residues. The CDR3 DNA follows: TGTGCCAGCAGTTACTCAAGGAGCGAGCAGTACGTC. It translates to CASSYSRSEQYV.

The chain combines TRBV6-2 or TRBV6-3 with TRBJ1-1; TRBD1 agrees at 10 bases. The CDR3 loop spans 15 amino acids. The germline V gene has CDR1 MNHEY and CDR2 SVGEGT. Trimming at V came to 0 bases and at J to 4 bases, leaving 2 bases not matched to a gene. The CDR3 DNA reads TGTGCCAGCAGTTACTCGGACAGGGGGGGCACTGAAGCTTTCTTT. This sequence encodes CASSYSDRGGTEAFF.

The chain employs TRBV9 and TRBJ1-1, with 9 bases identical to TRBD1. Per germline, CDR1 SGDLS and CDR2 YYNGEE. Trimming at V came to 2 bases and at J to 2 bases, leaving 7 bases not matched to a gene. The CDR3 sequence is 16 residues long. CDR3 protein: CASSVIPGQGNTEAFF. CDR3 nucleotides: TGTGCCAGCAGCGTGATACCGGGACAGGGTAACACTGAAGCTTTCTTT.

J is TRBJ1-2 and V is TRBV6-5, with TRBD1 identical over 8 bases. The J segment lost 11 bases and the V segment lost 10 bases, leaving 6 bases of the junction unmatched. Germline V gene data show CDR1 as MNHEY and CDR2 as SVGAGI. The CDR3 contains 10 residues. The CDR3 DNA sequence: TGTGCCATCAGACAGGGGATGTACACCTTC. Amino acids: CAIRQGMYTF.

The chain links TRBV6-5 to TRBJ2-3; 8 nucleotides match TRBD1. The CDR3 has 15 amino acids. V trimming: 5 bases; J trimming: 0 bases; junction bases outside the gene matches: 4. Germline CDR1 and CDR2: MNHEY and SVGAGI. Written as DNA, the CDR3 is TGTGCCAGCAGTCCGGACAGGGAGAGCACAGATACGCAGTATTTT. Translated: CASSPDRESTDTQYF.

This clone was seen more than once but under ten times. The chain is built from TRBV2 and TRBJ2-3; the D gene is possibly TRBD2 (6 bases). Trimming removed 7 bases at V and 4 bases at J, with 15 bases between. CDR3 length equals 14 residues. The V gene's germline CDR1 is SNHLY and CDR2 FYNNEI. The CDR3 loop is CASMGLARPDTQYF. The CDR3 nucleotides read TGTGCCAGCATGGGGCTAGCGCGCCCAGATACGCAGTATTTT.

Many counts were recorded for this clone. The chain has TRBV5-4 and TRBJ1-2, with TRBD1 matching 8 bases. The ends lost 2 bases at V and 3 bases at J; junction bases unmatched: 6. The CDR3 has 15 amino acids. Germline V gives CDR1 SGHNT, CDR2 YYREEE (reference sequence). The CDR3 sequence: CASSFDRGNHYGYTF. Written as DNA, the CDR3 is TGTGCCAGCAGCTTCGACAGGGGTAATCACTATGGCTACACCTTC.

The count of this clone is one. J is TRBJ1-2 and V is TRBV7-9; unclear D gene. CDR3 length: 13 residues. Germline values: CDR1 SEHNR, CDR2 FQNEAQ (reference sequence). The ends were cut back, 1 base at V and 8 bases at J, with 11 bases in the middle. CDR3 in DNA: TGTGCCAGCAGCTTAGAGTCAAATCGGGGCTACACCTTC. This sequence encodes CASSLESNRGYTF.

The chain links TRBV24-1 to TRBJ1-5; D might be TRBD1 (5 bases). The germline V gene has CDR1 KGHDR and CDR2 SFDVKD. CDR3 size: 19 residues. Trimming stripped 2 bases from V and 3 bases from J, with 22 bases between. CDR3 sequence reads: CATSDSRTGGGSLNQPQHF. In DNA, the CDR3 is TGTGCCACCAGTGATTCGCGAACAGGTGGAGGGAGTCTCAATCAGCCCCAGCATTTT.

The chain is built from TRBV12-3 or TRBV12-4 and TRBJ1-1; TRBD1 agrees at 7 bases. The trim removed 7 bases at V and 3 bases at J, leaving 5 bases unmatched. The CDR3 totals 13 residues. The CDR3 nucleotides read TGTGCCAGCAAAATAACAGGGGACACTGAAGCTTTCTTT. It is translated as CASKITGDTEAFF.

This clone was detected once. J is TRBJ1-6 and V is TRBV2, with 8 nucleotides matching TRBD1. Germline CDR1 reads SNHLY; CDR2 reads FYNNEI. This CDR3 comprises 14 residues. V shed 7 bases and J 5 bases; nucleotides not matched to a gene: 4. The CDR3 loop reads CASTLTGDNSPLHF. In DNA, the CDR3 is TGTGCCAGCACTTTGACAGGGGATAATTCACCCCTCCACTTT.

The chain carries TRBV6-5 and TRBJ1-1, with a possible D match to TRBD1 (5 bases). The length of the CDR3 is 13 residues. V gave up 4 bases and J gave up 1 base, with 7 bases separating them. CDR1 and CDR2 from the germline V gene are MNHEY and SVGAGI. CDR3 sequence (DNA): TGTGCCAGCAGTTCTCAGGGGAACACTGAAGCTTTCTTT. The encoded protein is CASSSQGNTEAFF.

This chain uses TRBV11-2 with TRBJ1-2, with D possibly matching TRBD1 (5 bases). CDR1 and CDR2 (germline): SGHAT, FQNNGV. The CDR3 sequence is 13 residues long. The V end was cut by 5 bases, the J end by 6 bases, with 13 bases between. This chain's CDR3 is CASSRYRRNGYTF. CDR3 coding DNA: TGTGCCAGCAGCCGATACAGGCGGAATGGCTACACCTTC.

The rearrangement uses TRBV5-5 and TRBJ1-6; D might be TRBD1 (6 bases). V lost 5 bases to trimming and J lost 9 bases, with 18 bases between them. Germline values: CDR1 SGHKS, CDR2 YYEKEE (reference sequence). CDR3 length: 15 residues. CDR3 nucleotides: TGTGCCAGCAGTTCCTCACAGGGAATTGGTTCACCCCTCCACTTT. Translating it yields CASSSSQGIGSPLHF.

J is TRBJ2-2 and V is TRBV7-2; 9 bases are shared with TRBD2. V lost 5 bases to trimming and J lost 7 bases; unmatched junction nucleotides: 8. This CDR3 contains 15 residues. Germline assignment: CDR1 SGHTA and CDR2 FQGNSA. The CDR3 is CASSNAGGQGGELFF. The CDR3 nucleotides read TGTGCCAGCAGCAACGCGGGGGGGCAAGGCGGGGAGCTGTTTTTT.

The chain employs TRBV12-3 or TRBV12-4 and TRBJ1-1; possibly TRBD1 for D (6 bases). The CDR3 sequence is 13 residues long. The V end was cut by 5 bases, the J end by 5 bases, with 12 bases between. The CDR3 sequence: CASSGDRRTEAFF. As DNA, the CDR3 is TGTGCCAGCAGTGGAGACAGGCGGACTGAAGCTTTCTTT.

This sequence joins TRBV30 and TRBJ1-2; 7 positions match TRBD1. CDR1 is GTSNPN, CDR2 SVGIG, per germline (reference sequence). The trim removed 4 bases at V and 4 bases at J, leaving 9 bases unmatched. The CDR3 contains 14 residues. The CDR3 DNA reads TGTGCCTGGACCCGGGACAGAAGCTTCTATGGCTACACCTTC. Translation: CAWTRDRSFYGYTF.

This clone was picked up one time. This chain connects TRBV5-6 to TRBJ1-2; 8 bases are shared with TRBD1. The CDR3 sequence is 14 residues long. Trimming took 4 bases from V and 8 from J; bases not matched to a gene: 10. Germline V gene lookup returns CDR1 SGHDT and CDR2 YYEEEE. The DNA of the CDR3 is TGTGCCAGCAGCATCAGGGGGCTTCTCTGGGGCTACACCTTC. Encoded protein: CASSIRGLLWGYTF.